This T cell receptor beta chain was profiled in a study of OX40 agonist ivuxolimab in advanced cancers. Study-wide context: Patients were given ivuxolimab, an antibody that agonizes OX40 (CD134). Every 2 weeks, ivuxolimab was infused into the patients intravenously at between 0.01 and 10 mg/kg. Patients receiving dose escalation had hepatocellular carcinoma, melanoma, renal cell or head and neck cancer.

Assay used: immunoSEQ multiplex PCR; TCRdb lists only in-frame clones, some missing. The sample holds 100,000 or so clones, just over 90% seen once. The CDR3 contains 14 residues. Between the trimmed V and J ends, which lost 0 bases and 1 base, there was a span of 5 bases. Germline V gene sequence: CDR1 LGHNA, CDR2 YNFKEQ. Blood draws occurred at baseline, cycle 4 day 1, and cycle 7 day 1. The sample was CD4+ or CD8+ T cells sorted from blood, taken in a trial of the OX40 agonist ivuxolimab. The sequence was obtained from an adult with an advanced solid tumor such as melanoma, head and neck, liver or kidney cancer. J is TRBJ2-3 and V is TRBV4-2; D gene ambiguous. The CDR3 reads CASSQEWGTDTQYF. As DNA, the CDR3 is TGTGCCAGCAGCCAAGAGTGGGGCACAGATACGCAGTATTTT.